These T cell receptor beta chains were read from a single sample in a study of read filtering for tumor transcriptome and immune sequencing. TCRdb recomputed calls from the reads with MiXCR, one row per CDR3 protein. The sample records about 86,000 distinct CDR3 sequences, approximately 13% being singletons. The specimen sequenced was a population of CD138-negative cells sorted from bone marrow. These receptor sequences come from a donor at least 40 years old with multiple myeloma. Both conserved end residues are part of each CDR3. The order of the fields is clone size, D gene, J gene, V gene, CDR3 DNA, CDR3 protein. The D gene is left open where the match is weak. Clone size, where shown, is once, few, many, or a class for clones that have expanded.

size: many
D: TRBD1
J: TRBJ2-1
V: TRBV12-3/TRBV12-4
DNA: TGTGCCAGCAGTTTCGGGGACAGGTATGGGGATGAGCAGTTCTTC
CDR3: CASSFGDRYGDEQFF

size: many
D: TRBD2
J: TRBJ2-1
V: TRBV20-1
DNA: TGCAGTGCTAGAGCCCCTAGCGGGAGTCTTCCCTACAATGAGCAGTTCTTC
CDR3: CSARAPSGSLPYNEQFF

size: many
D: TRBD1
J: TRBJ1-4
V: TRBV14
DNA: TGTGCCAGCAGCCAAGCACCAGGGGGTAATGAAAAACTGTTTTTT
CDR3: CASSQAPGGNEKLFF

size: many
D: .
J: TRBJ2-4
V: TRBV21-1
DNA: TGTGCCAGCAGCAGCAGTCTCTTACTGGGGTTC
CDR3: CASSSSLLLGF

size: many
D: .
J: TRBJ2-3
V: TRBV2
DNA: TGTGCCAGCAGTGTGGGGGCAGATACGCAGTATTTT
CDR3: CASSVGADTQYF

size: once
D: TRBD1
J: TRBJ2-7
V: TRBV2
DNA: TGTGCCAGCAGCGCGCCGAGACAGGGCTCCTACGAGCAGTACTTC
CDR3: CASSAPRQGSYEQYF

size: .
D: .
J: TRBJ1-1
V: TRBV28
DNA: TGTGCCAGCAGTTTGGGCCGGGACACTGAAGCTTTCTTT
CDR3: CASSLGRDTEAFF

size: .
D: .
J: TRBJ2-7
V: TRBV19
DNA: TGTGCCAGTAGTAGGTTGGAGGGACGCAGTAGCGAGCAGTACTTC
CDR3: CASSRLEGRSSEQYF

size: many
D: .
J: TRBJ2-3
V: TRBV19
DNA: TGTGCCAGTAGTTTACGACCGAGTAGCACAGATACGCAGTATTTT
CDR3: CASSLRPSSTDTQYF

size: many
D: .
J: TRBJ2-7
V: TRBV3-1
DNA: TGTGCCAGCAGCCAAAGAGCGGCCTTAAACGAGCAGTACTTC
CDR3: CASSQRAALNEQYF

size: many
D: .
J: TRBJ2-2
V: TRBV10-3
DNA: TGTGCCATCAGTGTGACAGGAGCCGGGGAGCTGTTTTTT
CDR3: CAISVTGAGELFF

size: many
D: TRBD2
J: TRBJ2-1
V: TRBV2
DNA: TGTGCCAGCAGTGAAGCTAGACTAGCGGGAGGTATTGAATTC
CDR3: CASSEARLAGGIEF

size: many
D: .
J: TRBJ2-3
V: TRBV2
DNA: TGTGCCAGCACTTACACAGATACGCAGTATTTT
CDR3: CASTYTDTQYF

size: many
D: .
J: TRBJ2-1
V: TRBV2
DNA: TGTGCCAGCGGAGACAGCGACTCCTACAATGAGCAGTTCTTC
CDR3: CASGDSDSYNEQFF

size: many
D: .
J: TRBJ2-5
V: TRBV7-2
DNA: TGTGCCAGCAGCTTAGGCGGGGCATCCGAGACCCAGTACTTC
CDR3: CASSLGGASETQYF

size: many
D: .
J: TRBJ2-3
V: TRBV7-2
DNA: TGTGCCAGCAGCTTAGGAGGAGCCCGGGATACGCAGTATTTT
CDR3: CASSLGGARDTQYF

size: many
D: TRBD1
J: TRBJ1-2
V: TRBV2
DNA: TGTGCCAGCAGTGAACTCGCACAGGGGGCAGAAGGCTACACCTTC
CDR3: CASSELAQGAEGYTF

size: many
D: TRBD2
J: TRBJ2-1
V: TRBV29-1
DNA: TGCAGCCTGAATAGACTAGCGGGGAGGTTACACAATGAGCAGTTCTTC
CDR3: CSLNRLAGRLHNEQFF

size: many
D: TRBD1
J: TRBJ1-5
V: TRBV7-6
DNA: TGTGCCAGCAGCCCCGGACAGGATCAGCCCCAGCATTTT
CDR3: CASSPGQDQPQHF

size: few
D: .
J: TRBJ2-1
V: TRBV20-1
DNA: TGCAGTGCCAAACCCTACAATGAGCAGTTCTTC
CDR3: CSAKPYNEQFF

size: many
D: .
J: TRBJ2-1
V: TRBV25-1
DNA: TGTGCCAGCGCCACACGGGCAGGGGTAAACAATGAGCAGTTCTTC
CDR3: CASATRAGVNNEQFF

size: many
D: .
J: TRBJ2-2
V: TRBV19
DNA: TGTGCCAGTGGCCTAACAGGGTTCGGGGAGCTGTTTTTT
CDR3: CASGLTGFGELFF

size: many
D: .
J: TRBJ2-2
V: TRBV7-8
DNA: TGTGCCAGCACGGCGACTAACACCGGGGAGCTGTTTTTT
CDR3: CASTATNTGELFF